This T cell receptor (beta chain) came from a study of blood T cell dynamics during melanoma immunotherapy. This clone was counted once. The time point was: pre-treatment baseline. V shed 2 bases, J shed 10 bases, and the junction held 4 bases outside the gene matches. The CDR3 totals 14 residues. The germline V gene encodes CDR1 SGHAT and CDR2 FQDESV (reference sequence). TCRdb's copy holds only in-frame clones and misses some; the assay was immunoSEQ multiplex PCR. The top ten hold roughly 4.5% of the sample, which has 20,000 to 30,000 clones, 70% to 90% seen once. The sequencing used blood, collected from a patient treated with checkpoint blockade. The rearrangement joins TRBV11-1 to TRBJ2-6; 8 nucleotides align to TRBD1. This clonotype was sampled from a human donor with melanoma. In DNA form, the CDR3 reads TGTGCCAGCAGCTTACAGGGGGCGCTTAACGTCCTGACTTTC. This codes for CASSLQGALNVLTF.